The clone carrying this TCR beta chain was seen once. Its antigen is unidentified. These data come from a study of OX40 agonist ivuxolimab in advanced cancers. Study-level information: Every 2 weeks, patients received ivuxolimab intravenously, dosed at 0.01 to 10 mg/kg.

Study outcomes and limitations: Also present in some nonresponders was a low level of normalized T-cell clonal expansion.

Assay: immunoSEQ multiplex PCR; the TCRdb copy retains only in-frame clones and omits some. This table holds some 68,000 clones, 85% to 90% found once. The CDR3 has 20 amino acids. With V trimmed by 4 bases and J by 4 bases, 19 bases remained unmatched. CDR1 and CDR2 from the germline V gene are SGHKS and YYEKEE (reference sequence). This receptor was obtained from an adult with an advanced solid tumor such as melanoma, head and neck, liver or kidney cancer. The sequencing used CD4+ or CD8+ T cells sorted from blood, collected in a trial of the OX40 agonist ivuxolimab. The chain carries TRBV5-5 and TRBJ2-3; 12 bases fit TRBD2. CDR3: CASSHRTSGTLVRGSDTQYF. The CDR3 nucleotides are TGTGCCAGCAGCCATCGGACTAGCGGGACCCTCGTGAGGGGGTCAGATACGCAGTATTTT.